The 5 T cell receptor beta chains below were found in one sample sequenced in a study of blood T cells in healthy people across ages (dated by TCRdb to between 2015 and 2017). Library construction relied on 5' RACE. Reads for this sample came from an Illumina HiSeq 2500. A second 7 to 11 cycle PCR used a sample-barcoded 5' primer and a J-beta primer mix. TCRdb trimmed the raw reads at Q25, called clones with MiXCR and kept productive beta chains. Each CDR3 protein appears once, grouped with its most common genes and DNA. The sample profile shows about 1.6 million distinct CDR3 sequences; about 31% of them were found once. Of the sample, approximately 10% is held by the ten largest clones. Sequenced: blood. All receptors derive from a woman between 25 and 40 years old in good health.

The chain couples TRBV29-1 to TRBJ2-3, with D tentatively TRBD1 (6 bases). V was cut by 7 bases and J by 5 bases, with 25 bases left in between. Germline V CDR1 and CDR2: SQVTM, ANQGSEA. The CDR3 runs 16 residues. CDR3 bases: TGCAGCGCCTCTCCACGGGGACACCCTAACGGAGATACGCAGTATTTT. It encodes CSASPRGHPNGDTQYF.

This clonotype was seen a few times. This sequence joins TRBV4-1 and TRBJ2-7; D possibly matches TRBD1 or TRBD2 (5 bases each). Germline V gene data show CDR1 as MGHRA and CDR2 as YSYEKL. V lost 1 base and J 2 bases, leaving 18 bases between the germline ends. This CDR3 is 17 amino acids long. Here the CDR3 reads CASSQGFGLGGAYEQYF. CDR3 DNA sequence: TGCGCCAGCAGCCAAGGGTTTGGGCTTGGGGGAGCCTACGAGCAGTACTTC.

A few counts support this clonotype. The J gene is TRBJ2-7, the V gene TRBV12-3 or TRBV12-4; 7 bases are shared with TRBD1. CDR3 length: 14 residues. J lost 5 bases, V lost 2 bases, and 6 bases had no gene match. DNA of the CDR3: TGTGCCAGCAGTTTATTGAACAGGGGTAACGAGCAGTACTTC. Protein product: CASSLLNRGNEQYF.

The chain carries TRBV6-5 and TRBJ2-7; 10 bases are shared with TRBD2. Germline CDR1 is MNHEY and CDR2 is SVGAGI. Trimming at V came to 11 bases and at J to 6 bases, leaving 16 bases not matched to a gene. The CDR3 has 15 residues. The CDR3 loop reads CAVGGPSGSSGEQYF. CDR3 sequence (DNA): TGTGCCGTCGGGGGGCCTAGCGGGAGCTCGGGCGAGCAGTACTTC.

V gene TRBV9 combines with J gene TRBJ2-1; tentatively, D is TRBD2 (6 bases). This CDR3 has 16 amino acids. The V gene's germline CDR1 is SGDLS and CDR2 YYNGEE. The V end was cut by 3 bases, the J end by 1 base, with 14 bases between. In nucleotides, the CDR3 is TGTGCCAGCAGCGCCCGTCCAGGAGGGTCCTACAATGAGCAGTTCTTC. Encoded protein: CASSARPGGSYNEQFF.